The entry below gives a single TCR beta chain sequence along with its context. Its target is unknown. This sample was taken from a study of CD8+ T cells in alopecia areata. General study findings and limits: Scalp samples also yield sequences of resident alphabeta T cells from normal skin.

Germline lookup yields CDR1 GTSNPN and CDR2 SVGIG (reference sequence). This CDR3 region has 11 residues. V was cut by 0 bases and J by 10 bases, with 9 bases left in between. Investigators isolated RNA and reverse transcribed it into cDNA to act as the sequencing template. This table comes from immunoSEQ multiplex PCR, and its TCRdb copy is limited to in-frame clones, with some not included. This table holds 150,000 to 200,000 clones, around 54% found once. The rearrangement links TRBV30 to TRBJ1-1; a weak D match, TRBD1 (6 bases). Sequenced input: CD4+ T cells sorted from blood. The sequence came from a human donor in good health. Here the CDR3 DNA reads TGTGCCTGGAGTGTAGCGGGGGCAGCTTTCTTT. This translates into CAWSVAGAAFF.